This T cell receptor beta chain was captured in a study of blood T cells in healthy people across ages. The CDR3 sequence is 13 residues long. J was trimmed by 3 bases and V by 6 bases; bases with no gene match: 3. Primed by a sample-barcoded 5' primer and a J-beta primer mix, a second PCR proceeded for about 6 to 12 cycles. TCRdb ran MiXCR on the 5' RACE reads and lists one entry per CDR3 protein. This repertoire shows approximately 1.5 million distinct CDR3 sequences, about 31% found once; its top ten account for around 11%. The clonotype originates from a woman aged 30 to 39 in good health. The gene calls are TRBV12-3 or TRBV12-4 and TRBJ2-7; 9 nucleotides align to TRBD1. The sequenced sample consisted of blood. The CDR3 DNA sequence: TGTGCCAGCAGGGGGACAGGGCTCTACGAGCAGTACTTC. Translating gives CASRGTGLYEQYF.